The entry below describes one TCR beta chain. The antigen is undetermined. Treatment meaning: around 19 received Ad26.COV2.S at low or high dose, single or two shots; 5 received placebo; per-sample allocation not given. Repertoires come from day 63 after the first vaccine or placebo injection. An adult donor aged 18-55 years was enrolled in Boston. The data belong to a study of Ad26.COV2.S vaccination and SARS-CoV-2 variants. Study context: The donor was enrolled in the Ad26.COV2.S arm of the COV1001 trial. The authors gave Ad26.COV2.S intramuscularly, either once or twice 56 days apart. Study-wide results and caveats: Higher spike-specific TCR breadth was found in vaccine recipients than in placebo recipients.

TCRdb keeps only in-frame clones here, not all; method: immunoSEQ multiplex PCR. The data contain about 450,000 clones, about 91% of them singletons. CDR1 and CDR2 (germline): LGHNA, YNFKEQ. This CDR3 is built from 15 residues. V was trimmed by 3 bases and J by 0 bases, leaving 9 bases between them. The source material was peripheral blood, sampled in a trial of Ad26.COV2.S vaccine versus placebo. The receptor was derived from a person aged 18-60 years who received the Ad26.COV2.S COVID-19 vaccine or a placebo. This chain uses TRBV4-2 with TRBJ1-3; D not certain. The CDR3 DNA sequence: TGTGCCAGCAGCCATGGAATAAACTCTGGAAACACCATATATTTT. This sequence encodes CASSHGINSGNTIYF.